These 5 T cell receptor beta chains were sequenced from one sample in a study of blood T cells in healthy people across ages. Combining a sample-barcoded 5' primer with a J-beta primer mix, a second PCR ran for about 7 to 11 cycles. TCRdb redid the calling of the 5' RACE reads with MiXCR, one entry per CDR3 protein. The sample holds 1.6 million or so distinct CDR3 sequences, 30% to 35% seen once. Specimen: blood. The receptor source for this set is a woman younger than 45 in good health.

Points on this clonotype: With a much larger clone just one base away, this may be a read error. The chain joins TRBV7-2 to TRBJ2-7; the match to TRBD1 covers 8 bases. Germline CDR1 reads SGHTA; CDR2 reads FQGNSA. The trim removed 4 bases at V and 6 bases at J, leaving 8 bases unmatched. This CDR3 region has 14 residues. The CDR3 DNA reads TGTGCCAGCAGCTCTCTAGGACAGGGTTTCGAGCAGTACTTC. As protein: CASSSLGQGFEQYF.

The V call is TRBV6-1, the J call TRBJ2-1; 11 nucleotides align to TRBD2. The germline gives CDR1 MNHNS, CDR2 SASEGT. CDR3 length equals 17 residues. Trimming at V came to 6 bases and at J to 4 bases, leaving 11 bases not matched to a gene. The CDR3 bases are TGTGCCAGCAGCCGCAGTGGGGCTAGCGGGGGGTACAATGAGCAGTTCTTC. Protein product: CASSRSGASGGYNEQFF.

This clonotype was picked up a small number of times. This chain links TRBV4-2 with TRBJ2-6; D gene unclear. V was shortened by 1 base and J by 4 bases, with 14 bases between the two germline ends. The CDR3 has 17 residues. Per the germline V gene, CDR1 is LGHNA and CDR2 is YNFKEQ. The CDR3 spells CASSQATTSRGANVLTF. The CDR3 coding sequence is TGTGCCAGCAGCCAAGCAACCACCTCGAGGGGGGCCAACGTCCTGACTTTC.

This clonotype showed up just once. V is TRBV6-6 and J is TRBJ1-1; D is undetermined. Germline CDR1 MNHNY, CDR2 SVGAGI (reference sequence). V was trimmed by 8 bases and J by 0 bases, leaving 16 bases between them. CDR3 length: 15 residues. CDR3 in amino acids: CASRPPGGMNTEAFF. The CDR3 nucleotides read TGTGCCAGCCGCCCCCCAGGAGGGATGAACACTGAAGCTTTCTTT.

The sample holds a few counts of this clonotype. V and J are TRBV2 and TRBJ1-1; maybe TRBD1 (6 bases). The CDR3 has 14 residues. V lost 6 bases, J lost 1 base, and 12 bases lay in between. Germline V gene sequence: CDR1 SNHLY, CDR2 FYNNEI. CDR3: CASSHLDRNTEAFF. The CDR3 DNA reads TGTGCCAGCAGCCACCTGGACAGGAACACTGAAGCTTTCTTT.